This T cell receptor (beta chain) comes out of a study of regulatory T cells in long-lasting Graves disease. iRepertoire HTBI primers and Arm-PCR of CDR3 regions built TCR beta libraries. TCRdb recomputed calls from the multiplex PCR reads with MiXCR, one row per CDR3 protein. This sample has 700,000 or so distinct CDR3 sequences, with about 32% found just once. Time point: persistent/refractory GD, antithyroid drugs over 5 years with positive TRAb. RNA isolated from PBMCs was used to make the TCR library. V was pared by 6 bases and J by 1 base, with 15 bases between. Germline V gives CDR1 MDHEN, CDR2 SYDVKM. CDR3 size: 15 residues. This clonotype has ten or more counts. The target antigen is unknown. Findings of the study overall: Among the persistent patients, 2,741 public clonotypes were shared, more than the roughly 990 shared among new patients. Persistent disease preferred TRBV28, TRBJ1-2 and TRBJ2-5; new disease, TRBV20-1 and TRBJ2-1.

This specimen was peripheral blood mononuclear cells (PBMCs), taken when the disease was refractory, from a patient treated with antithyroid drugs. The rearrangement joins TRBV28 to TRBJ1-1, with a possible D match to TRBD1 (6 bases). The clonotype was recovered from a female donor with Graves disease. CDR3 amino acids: CASRRDTSWNTEAFF. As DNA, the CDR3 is TGTGCCAGCAGGCGGGACACCTCTTGGAACACTGAAGCTTTCTTT.